This entry is about one T cell receptor beta chain. The data belong to a study of patients and donors after allogeneic stem cell transplantation. Using its own MiXCR run on the RT-PCR reads, TCRdb lists one record per CDR3 protein. The sample shows 110,000 or so distinct CDR3 sequences, around 36% of them seen only once. V was pared by 7 bases and J by 5 bases, with 12 bases of the junction left unmatched. Germline V gene data show CDR1 as SGHVS and CDR2 as FQNEAQ. This CDR3 has 16 amino acids. Sequenced input: blood, either unsorted or a sorted T cell fraction (not recorded which). The chain uses TRBV7-8 and TRBJ2-2, with TRBD1 identical over 8 bases. The sequence was collected from a human donor who was either an allogeneic HSCT recipient or a stem cell or donor lymphocyte infusion donor (not recorded which). It is not recorded whose cells these are; they may come from a transplant donor. The CDR3 nucleotides read TGTGCCAGCATCCCCCCCGGACAGGGAAGGACCGGGGAGCTGTTTTTT. It is translated as CASIPPGQGRTGELFF.